The text below deals with one TCR beta chain. This entry comes from a study of Ad26.COV2.S vaccination and SARS-CoV-2 variants. The method was immunoSEQ multiplex PCR; TCRdb's version includes in-frame clones alone and lacks a portion of them. The sample holds approximately 400,000 clones, just over 90% seen once. Per germline, CDR1 SGHKS and CDR2 YYEKEE (reference sequence). The ends were cut back, 4 bases at V and 0 bases at J, with 8 bases in the middle. This CDR3 spans 14 amino acids. The clonotype was recovered from a human donor who had recovered from COVID-19. The gene calls are TRBV5-5 and TRBJ1-5; D is uncertain. The material was peripheral blood, obtained after recovery from COVID-19. The CDR3 is CASSTDYSNQPQHF. CDR3 in DNA: TGTGCCAGCAGCACCGATTATAGCAATCAGCCCCAGCATTTT.